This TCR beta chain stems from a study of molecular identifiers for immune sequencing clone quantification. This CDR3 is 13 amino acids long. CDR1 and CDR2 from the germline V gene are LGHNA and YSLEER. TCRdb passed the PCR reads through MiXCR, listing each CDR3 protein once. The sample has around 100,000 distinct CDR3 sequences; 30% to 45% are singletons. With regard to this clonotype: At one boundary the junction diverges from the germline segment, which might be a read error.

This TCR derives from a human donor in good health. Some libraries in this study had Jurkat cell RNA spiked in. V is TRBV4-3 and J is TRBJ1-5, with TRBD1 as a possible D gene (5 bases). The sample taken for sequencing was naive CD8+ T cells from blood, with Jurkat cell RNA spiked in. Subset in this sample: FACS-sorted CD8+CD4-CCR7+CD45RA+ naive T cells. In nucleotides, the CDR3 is TGCGCCAGCAGCCCCCGGGGCAATCAGCCCCCGCATTTT. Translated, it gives CASSPRGNQPPHF.